Shown below are 24 T cell receptor beta chains from a single sample sequenced in a study of cytomegalovirus exposure and HLA in healthy donors. Vbeta (60) and Jbeta (13) primers were used in the PCR. Clones were sequenced by immunoSEQ multiplex PCR, and TCRdb holds only the in-frame ones, with some missing. This table holds roughly 120,000 clones, 70% to 80% found once. Source material: PBMCs. Receptor source: a man in his forties or fifties in good health and CMV-seronegative.

This clone was recorded a few times. As DNA, the CDR3 is TGTGCCAGCAGCTTAGCGTTCGGTTTCTCCAAGACCCAGTACTTC. It specifies CASSLAFGFSKTQYF. The chain recombines TRBV7-2 with TRBJ2-5; the D is unclear. The V end lost 0 bases, the J end lost 6 bases, and 14 bases lay between the germline ends. The CDR3 is made up of 15 amino acids. Germline V CDR1 and CDR2: SGHTA, FQGNSA.

The V call is TRBV9, the J call TRBJ1-5, with no clear D. Trimming left V 1 base short and J 1 base short, with 9 bases between. CDR1 SGDLS and CDR2 YYNGEE come from the germline V gene. The CDR3 is made up of 15 amino acids. The CDR3 nucleotides are TGTGCCAGCAGCGTATCCCCCCTAAGCAATCAGCCCCAGCATTTT. It is translated as CASSVSPLSNQPQHF.

The chain is built from TRBV6-5 and TRBJ2-5; no definite D call. Germline V gene lookup returns CDR1 MNHEY and CDR2 SVGAGI. V lost 4 bases, J lost 4 bases, and 10 bases lay in between. The CDR3 is made up of 13 amino acids. The DNA of the CDR3 is TGTGCCAGCAGTTTGTATACTCTAGAGACCCAGTACTTC. This encodes CASSLYTLETQYF.

This clone appeared a few times. This chain connects TRBV4-1 to TRBJ1-5, with 11 nucleotides matching TRBD1. Germline CDR1 is MGHRA and CDR2 is YSYEKL. After removal of 1 base from V and 5 bases from J, the junction contained 7 bases not matched to a gene. This CDR3 has 17 residues. DNA for the CDR3: TGCGCCAGCAGCCAAGGTCCCGGGACAGGGGGTTATCAGCCCCAGCATTTT. Translation: CASSQGPGTGGYQPQHF.

V usage is TRBV11-1 and J usage is TRBJ1-1; D not certain. Trimming cost V 5 bases and J 5 bases, with 18 bases left between them. There are 15 residues in the CDR3. CDR1 is SGHAT, CDR2 FQDESV, per germline (reference sequence). The CDR3 coding sequence is TGTGCCAGCAGCCACCTGGTTCCCAGCGGGACTGAAGCTTTCTTT. It yields the protein CASSHLVPSGTEAFF.

This clone was counted a single time. V usage is TRBV30 and J usage is TRBJ1-1; D is possibly TRBD1 (6 bases). This CDR3 contains 14 residues. Deletions cut 3 bases from V and 5 bases from J, with 16 bases between. CDR1 and CDR2 from the germline V gene are GTSNPN and SVGIG (reference sequence). CDR3 protein: CAWRGAGELTEAFF. As DNA, the CDR3 is TGTGCCTGGAGGGGTGCAGGGGAATTAACTGAAGCTTTCTTT.

The chain carries TRBV20-1 and TRBJ1-2; 8 nucleotides align to TRBD1. The length of the CDR3 is 11 residues. Germline loops: CDR1 DFQATT, CDR2 SNEGSKA (reference sequence). The ends lost 5 bases at V and 8 bases at J; junction bases unmatched: 4. In nucleotides, the CDR3 is TGCAGTGCTGGACAGGGTGAGGGCTACACCTTC. It codes for CSAGQGEGYTF.

V gene TRBV7-2 combines with J gene TRBJ1-1; D is uncertain. The V gene's germline CDR1 is SGHTA and CDR2 FQGNSA. The CDR3 loop spans 14 amino acids. V lost 1 base to trimming and J lost 0 bases, with 6 bases between them. The CDR3 reads CASSLGPMNTEAFF. CDR3 nucleotide sequence: TGTGCCAGCAGCTTAGGCCCTATGAACACTGAAGCTTTCTTT. Full variable domain (missing parts from reference TRBV7-2 and TRBJ1-1): GAGVSQSPSNKVTEKGKDVELRCDPISGHTALYWYRQSLGQGLEFLIYFQGNSAPDKSGLPSDRFSAERTGGSVSTLTIQRTQQEDSAVYLCASSLGPMNTEAFFGQGTRLTVV.

The rearrangement links TRBV7-9 to TRBJ2-3; the D is unclear. CDR1 and CDR2 (germline): SEHNR, FQNEAQ (reference sequence). The CDR3 consists of 15 residues. The V end lost 2 bases, the J end lost 1 base, and 10 bases lay between the germline ends. The CDR3 region is CASSLTSKGTDTQYF. CDR3 DNA sequence: TGTGCCAGCAGCTTAACATCGAAAGGCACAGATACGCAGTATTTT.

The V call is TRBV28, the J call TRBJ1-2, with D maybe TRBD1 (5 bases). Germline V CDR1 and CDR2: MDHEN, SYDVKM. V dropped 4 bases and J dropped 8 bases, with 17 bases sitting between them. This CDR3 region has 14 residues. The CDR3 DNA reads as TGTGCCAGCAGTTCTACTCTTCAGGGCAGCGGCTACACCTTC. Encoded protein: CASSSTLQGSGYTF.

The V gene is TRBV6-6, the J gene TRBJ2-7; TRBD1 agrees at 11 bases. The CDR3 runs 15 residues. Germline CDR1 and CDR2: MNHNY and SVGAGI (reference sequence). V lost 2 bases to trimming and J lost 3 bases; unmatched junction nucleotides: 3. The CDR3 DNA reads TGTGCCAGCAGTTACAGGACAGGGGGCTACTACGAGCAGTACTTC. This codes for CASSYRTGGYYEQYF.

The chain uses TRBV7-2 and TRBJ1-6; the D is unclear. V lost 2 bases to trimming and J lost 6 bases, with 5 bases between them. The CDR3 covers 13 residues. Germline V lookup: CDR1 SGHTA, CDR2 FQGNSA. The DNA of the CDR3 is TGTGCCAGCAGCTTAAATCTTAATTCACCCCTCCACTTT. Protein product: CASSLNLNSPLHF.

V is TRBV20-1 and J is TRBJ1-1; TRBD1 is a possible D gene (6 bases). Germline V gene data show CDR1 as DFQATT and CDR2 as SNEGSKA (reference sequence). The CDR3 loop spans 11 amino acids. V shed 6 bases and J shed 9 bases, with 14 bases lying between them. The CDR3 nucleotides read TGCAGTGCAGGGGGGGGAATAAAAGCTTTCTTT. Protein: CSAGGGIKAFF.

The gene calls are TRBV19 and TRBJ2-6, with D maybe TRBD1 (5 bases). In germline, CDR1 is LNHDA, CDR2 SQIVND (reference sequence). Deletions cut 1 base from V and 4 bases from J, with 20 bases between. CDR3 length: 19 amino acids. CDR3 loop: CASSIGYQGAGKGANVLTF. The CDR3 bases are TGTGCCAGTAGTATAGGGTACCAGGGCGCAGGGAAAGGGGCCAACGTCCTGACTTTC.

This chain uses TRBV2 with TRBJ1-6; no clear D. Trimming cost V 2 bases and J 9 bases, with 8 bases left between them. Germline V gene data show CDR1 as SNHLY and CDR2 as FYNNEI. The CDR3 is made up of 13 amino acids. The CDR3 loop is CASSESESSPLHF. In DNA form, the CDR3 reads TGTGCCAGCAGTGAATCAGAAAGTTCACCCCTCCACTTT.

This chain connects TRBV10-3 to TRBJ1-1; D is undetermined. The CDR3 extends over 13 amino acids. Germline CDR1 ENHRY, CDR2 SYGVKD. V was trimmed by 2 bases and J by 8 bases, leaving 12 bases between them. CDR3 protein: CAISENREPEAFF. DNA for the CDR3: TGTGCCATCAGTGAGAATAGAGAACCAGAAGCTTTCTTT.

Points on this clone: Other DNA sequences in this specimen translate into the identical CDR3. The CDR3 reads CASSQGRGTDTQYF. CDR3 nucleotides: TGCGCCAGCAGCCAAGGTCGGGGCACAGATACGCAGTATTTT. The rearrangement links TRBV4-3 to TRBJ2-3; D is unresolved. V lost 1 base and J lost 1, with 6 bases in between. The CDR3 is 14 residues long. CDR1 is LGHNA, CDR2 YSLEER, per germline.

The CDR3 coding sequence is TGTGCCAACGAAGATGAGGGAGTCACTGAAGCTTTCTTT. It is translated as CANEDEGVTEAFF. The chain recombines TRBV19 with TRBJ1-1; no definite D call. The CDR3 consists of 13 residues. CDR1 is LNHDA, CDR2 SQIVND, per germline (reference sequence). V was cut by 10 bases and J by 4 bases, with 16 bases left in between.

J is TRBJ1-2 and V is TRBV7-2; D not certain. The CDR3 extends over 12 amino acids. CDR1 and CDR2 from the germline V gene are SGHTA and FQGNSA. DNA of the CDR3: TGTGTCTCAGGCAGATCAAACTATGGCTACACCTTC. It yields the protein CVSGRSNYGYTF.

This rearrangement joins TRBV12-5 to TRBJ2-7, with a weak D call TRBD1 (6 bases). V gave up 0 bases and J gave up 4 bases, with 13 bases separating them. This CDR3 is built from 15 residues. In germline, CDR1 is LGHNT, CDR2 FRNRAP. CDR3 in DNA: TGTGCTAGTGGTTTGGTGACCGGGACAATATACGAGCAGTACTTC. Its translation is CASGLVTGTIYEQYF.

The V call is TRBV5-1, the J call TRBJ1-3; no clear D. The CDR3 contains 16 residues. CDR1 is SGHRS, CDR2 YFSETQ, per germline. V lost 0 bases and J 4 bases, leaving 14 bases between the germline ends. The CDR3 protein is CASSLEAGGAGNTIYF. As DNA, the CDR3 is TGCGCCAGCAGCTTGGAGGCGGGCGGAGCGGGAAACACCATATATTTT.

The chain is built from TRBV19 and TRBJ2-1; 8 bases are a match to TRBD2. V shed 1 base and J 10 bases; nucleotides not matched to a gene: 6. This CDR3 contains 14 residues. Germline CDR1 and CDR2: LNHDA and SQIVND (reference sequence). CDR3 DNA sequence: TGTGCCAGTAGTATAGGGAGCGGGGGATGGGAGCAGTTCTTC. Translated: CASSIGSGGWEQFF.

The chain recombines TRBV7-3 with TRBJ2-6, with no clear D. V lost 2 bases and J lost 0, with 5 bases in between. CDR1 is SGHTA, CDR2 FQGTGA, per germline. The CDR3 has 15 residues. The CDR3 spells CASSLSLSGANVLTF. The CDR3 DNA is TGTGCCAGCAGCTTATCCCTCTCTGGGGCCAACGTCCTGACTTTC. The whole variable domain, remainder taken from reference TRBV7-3 and TRBJ2-6, is GAGVSQTPSNKVTEKGKYVELRCDPISGHTALYWYRQSLGQGPEFLIYFQGTGAADDSGLPNDRFFAVRPEGSVSTLKIQRTERGDSAVYLCASSLSLSGANVLTFGAGSRLTVL.

This clone was seen a single time. The rearrangement uses TRBV5-5 and TRBJ2-6; 11 bases line up with TRBD1. J gave up 4 bases and V 4 bases, and 10 bases lay outside the gene matches. Germline CDR1 and CDR2: SGHKS and YYEKEE (reference sequence). The CDR3 loop spans 18 amino acids. The CDR3 region is CASSPKGQGASGANVLTF. Written as DNA, the CDR3 is TGTGCCAGCAGCCCAAAAGGACAGGGGGCGTCCGGGGCCAACGTCCTGACTTTC.